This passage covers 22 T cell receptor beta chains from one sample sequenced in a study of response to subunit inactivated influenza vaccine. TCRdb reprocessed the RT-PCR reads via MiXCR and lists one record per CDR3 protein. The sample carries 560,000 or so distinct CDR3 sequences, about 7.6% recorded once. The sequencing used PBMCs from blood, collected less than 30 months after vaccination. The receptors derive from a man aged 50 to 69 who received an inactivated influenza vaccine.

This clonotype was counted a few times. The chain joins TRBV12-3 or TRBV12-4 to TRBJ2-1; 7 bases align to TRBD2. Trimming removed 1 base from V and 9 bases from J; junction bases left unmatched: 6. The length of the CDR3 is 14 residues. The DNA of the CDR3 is TGTGCCAGCAGTTTAGGGGATGGGAGGGCTGAGCAGTTCTTC. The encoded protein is CASSLGDGRAEQFF.

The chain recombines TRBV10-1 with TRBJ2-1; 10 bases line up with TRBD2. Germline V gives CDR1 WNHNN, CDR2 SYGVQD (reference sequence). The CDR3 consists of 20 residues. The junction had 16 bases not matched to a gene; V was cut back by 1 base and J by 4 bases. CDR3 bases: TGCGCCAGCAGTGAGTTGGATGTTAGCGGGAGGTCGGGGATTTACAATGAGCAGTTCTTC. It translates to CASSELDVSGRSGIYNEQFF.

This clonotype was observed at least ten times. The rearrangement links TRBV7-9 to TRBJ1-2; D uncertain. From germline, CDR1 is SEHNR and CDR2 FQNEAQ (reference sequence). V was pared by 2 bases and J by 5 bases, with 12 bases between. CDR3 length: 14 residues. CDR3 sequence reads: CASSLSDPHYGYTF. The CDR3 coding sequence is TGTGCCAGCAGCTTATCGGACCCACATTATGGCTACACCTTC.

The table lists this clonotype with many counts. The DNA of the CDR3 is TGCAGTGCTAGAGATCACGAAAGCTCCTATAATTCACCCCTCCACTTT. It is translated as CSARDHESSYNSPLHF. V usage is TRBV20-1 and J usage is TRBJ1-6; D call uncertain. CDR3 length: 16 residues. Trimming removed 0 bases at V and 0 bases at J, with 9 bases between. Germline CDR1 is DFQATT and CDR2 is SNEGSKA (reference sequence).

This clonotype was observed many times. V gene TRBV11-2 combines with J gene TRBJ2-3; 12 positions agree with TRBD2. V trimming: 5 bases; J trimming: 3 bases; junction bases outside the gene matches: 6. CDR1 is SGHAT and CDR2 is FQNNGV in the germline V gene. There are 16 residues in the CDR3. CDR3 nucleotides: TGTGCCAGCAGCCGAAGACTAGCGGGAGAAACAGATACGCAGTATTTT. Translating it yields CASSRRLAGETDTQYF.

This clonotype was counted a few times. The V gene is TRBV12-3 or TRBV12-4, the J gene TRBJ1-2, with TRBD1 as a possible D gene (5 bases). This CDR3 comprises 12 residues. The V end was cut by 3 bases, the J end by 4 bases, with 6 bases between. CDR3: CASSLTAYGYTF. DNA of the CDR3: TGTGCCAGCAGTTTGACAGCCTATGGCTACACCTTC.

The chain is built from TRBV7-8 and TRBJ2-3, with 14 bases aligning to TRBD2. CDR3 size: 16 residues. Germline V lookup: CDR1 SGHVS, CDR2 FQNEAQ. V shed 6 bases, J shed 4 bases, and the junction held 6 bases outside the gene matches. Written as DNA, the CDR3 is TGTGCCAGCAGAAGAGGGACTAGCGGGGGCGCAGATACGCAGTATTTT. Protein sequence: CASRRGTSGGADTQYF.

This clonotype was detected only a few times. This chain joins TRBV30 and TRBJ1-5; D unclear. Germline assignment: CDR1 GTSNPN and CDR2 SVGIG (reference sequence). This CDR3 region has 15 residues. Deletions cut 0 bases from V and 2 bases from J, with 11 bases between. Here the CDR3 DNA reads TGTGCCTGGAGTGTAGCGGCCAGCCGCAATCAGCCCCAGCATTTT. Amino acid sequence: CAWSVAASRNQPQHF.

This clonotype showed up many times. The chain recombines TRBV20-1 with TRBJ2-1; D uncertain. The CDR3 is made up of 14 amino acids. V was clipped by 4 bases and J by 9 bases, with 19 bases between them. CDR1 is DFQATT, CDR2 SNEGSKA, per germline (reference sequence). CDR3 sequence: CSANERRRRGEQFF. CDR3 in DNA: TGCAGTGCTAACGAGAGAAGGCGGCGTGGTGAGCAGTTCTTC.

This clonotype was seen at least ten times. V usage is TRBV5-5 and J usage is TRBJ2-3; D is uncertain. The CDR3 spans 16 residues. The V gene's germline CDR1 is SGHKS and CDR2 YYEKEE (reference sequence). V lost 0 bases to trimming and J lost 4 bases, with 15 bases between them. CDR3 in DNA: TGTGCCAGCAGCTTGGGGTGGACGGCTCGCGCAGATACGCAGTATTTT. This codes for CASSLGWTARADTQYF.

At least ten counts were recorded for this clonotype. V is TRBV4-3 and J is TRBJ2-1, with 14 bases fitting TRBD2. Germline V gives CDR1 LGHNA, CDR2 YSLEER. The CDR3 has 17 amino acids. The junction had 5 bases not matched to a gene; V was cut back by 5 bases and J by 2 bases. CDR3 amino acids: CASSRGLAGGTYNEQFF. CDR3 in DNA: TGCGCCAGCAGCAGAGGACTAGCGGGAGGAACCTACAATGAGCAGTTCTTC.

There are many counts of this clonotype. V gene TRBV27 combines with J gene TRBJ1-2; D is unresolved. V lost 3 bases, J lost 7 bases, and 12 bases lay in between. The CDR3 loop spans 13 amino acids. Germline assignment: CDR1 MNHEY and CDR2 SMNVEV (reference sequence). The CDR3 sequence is CASSLRVHSGYTF. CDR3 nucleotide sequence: TGTGCCAGCAGTTTGAGAGTCCATAGTGGCTACACCTTC.

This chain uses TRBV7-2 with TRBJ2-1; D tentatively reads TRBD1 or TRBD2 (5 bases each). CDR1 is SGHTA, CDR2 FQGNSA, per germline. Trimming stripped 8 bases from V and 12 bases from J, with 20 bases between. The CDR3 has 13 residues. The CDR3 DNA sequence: TGTGCCAGCCTACTTAGTGGGACCTCGGGGCAGTTCTTC. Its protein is CASLLSGTSGQFF.

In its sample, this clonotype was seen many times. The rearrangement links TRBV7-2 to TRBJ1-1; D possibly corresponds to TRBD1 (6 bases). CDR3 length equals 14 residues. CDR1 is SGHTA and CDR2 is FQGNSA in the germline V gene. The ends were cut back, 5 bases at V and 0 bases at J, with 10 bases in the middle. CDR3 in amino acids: CASSRTEMNTEAFF. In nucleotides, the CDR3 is TGTGCCAGCAGCCGGACAGAAATGAACACTGAAGCTTTCTTT.

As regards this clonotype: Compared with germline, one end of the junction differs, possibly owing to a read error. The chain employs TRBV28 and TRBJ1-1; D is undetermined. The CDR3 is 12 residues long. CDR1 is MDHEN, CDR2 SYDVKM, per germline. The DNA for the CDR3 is TGTGTCAGCAGTTTATGGGGTGTGGCGGCTTTCTTT. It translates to CVSSLWGVAAFF.

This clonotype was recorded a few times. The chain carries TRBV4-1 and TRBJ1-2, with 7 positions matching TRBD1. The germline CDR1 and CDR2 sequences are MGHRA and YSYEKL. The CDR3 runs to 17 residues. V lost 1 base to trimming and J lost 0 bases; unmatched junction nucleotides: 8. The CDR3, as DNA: TGCGCCAGCAGCCAAGCCCCGTACAGGGGAACTAACTATGGCTACACCTTC. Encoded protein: CASSQAPYRGTNYGYTF.

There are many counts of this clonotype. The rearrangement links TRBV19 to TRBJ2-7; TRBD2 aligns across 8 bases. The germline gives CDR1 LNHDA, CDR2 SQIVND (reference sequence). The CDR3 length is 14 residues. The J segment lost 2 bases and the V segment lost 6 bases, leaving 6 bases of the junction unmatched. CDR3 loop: CASSPGGVTYEQYF. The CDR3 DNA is TGTGCCAGTAGCCCCGGGGGGGTGACCTACGAGCAGTACTTC.

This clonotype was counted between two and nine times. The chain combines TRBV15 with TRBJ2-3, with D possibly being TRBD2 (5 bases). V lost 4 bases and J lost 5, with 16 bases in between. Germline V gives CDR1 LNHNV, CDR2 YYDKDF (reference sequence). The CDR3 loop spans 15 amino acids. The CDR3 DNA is TGTGCCACCAGCACTAGACTGGGAGTCGGAGATACGCAGTATTTT. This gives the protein CATSTRLGVGDTQYF.

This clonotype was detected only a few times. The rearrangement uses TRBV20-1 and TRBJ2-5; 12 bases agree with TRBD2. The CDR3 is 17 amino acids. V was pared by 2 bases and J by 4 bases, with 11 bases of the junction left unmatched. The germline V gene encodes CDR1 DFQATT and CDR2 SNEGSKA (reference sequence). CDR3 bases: TGCAGTGCTAGAATATGGCTAGCGGGGGGGCGGAGAGAGACCCAGTACTTC. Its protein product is CSARIWLAGGRRETQYF.

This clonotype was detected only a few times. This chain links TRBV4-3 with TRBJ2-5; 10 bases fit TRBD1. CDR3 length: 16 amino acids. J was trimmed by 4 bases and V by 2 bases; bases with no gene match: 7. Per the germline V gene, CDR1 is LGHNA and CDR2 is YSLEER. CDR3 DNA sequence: TGCGCCAGCAGCCAAAACCCCGGGACAGGGGCAGAGACCCAGTACTTC. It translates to CASSQNPGTGAETQYF.

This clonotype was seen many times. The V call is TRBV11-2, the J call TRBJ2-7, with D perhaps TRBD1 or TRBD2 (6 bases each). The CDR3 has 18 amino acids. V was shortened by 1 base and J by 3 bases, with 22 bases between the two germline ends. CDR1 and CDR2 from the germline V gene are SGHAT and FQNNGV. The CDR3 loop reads CASSLVGGTVLGNYEQYF. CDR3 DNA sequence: TGTGCCAGCAGCTTAGTAGGGGGGACGGTGCTTGGAAACTACGAGCAGTACTTC.

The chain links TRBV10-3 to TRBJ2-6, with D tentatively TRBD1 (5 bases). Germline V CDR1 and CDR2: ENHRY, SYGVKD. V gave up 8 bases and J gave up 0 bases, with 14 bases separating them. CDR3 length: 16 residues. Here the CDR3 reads CAISGLLSSGANVLTF. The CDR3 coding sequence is TGTGCCATCTCAGGGCTACTAAGCTCTGGGGCCAACGTCCTGACTTTC.